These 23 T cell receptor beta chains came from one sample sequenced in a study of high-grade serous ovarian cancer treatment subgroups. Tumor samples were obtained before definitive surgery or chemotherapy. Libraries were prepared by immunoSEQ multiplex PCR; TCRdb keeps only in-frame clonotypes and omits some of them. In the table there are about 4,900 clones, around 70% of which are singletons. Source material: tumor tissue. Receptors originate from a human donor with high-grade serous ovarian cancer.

For the CDR3, the DNA is TGTGCCAGCAGCAAGGGACAGCTGCTCCAGTTCTTC. Protein product: CASSKGQLLQFF. The genes are TRBV21-1 and TRBJ2-1; no check of the table's D call, TRBD1, against the DNA was made. TRBV21-1 is marked as a pseudogene. The CDR3 spans 12 residues.

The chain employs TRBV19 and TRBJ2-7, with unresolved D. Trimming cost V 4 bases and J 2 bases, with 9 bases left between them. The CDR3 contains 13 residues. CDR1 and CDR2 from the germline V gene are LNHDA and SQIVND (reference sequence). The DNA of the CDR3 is TGTGCCAGTAGTAAGAATGGGGCCTACGAGCAGTACTTC. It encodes CASSKNGAYEQYF.

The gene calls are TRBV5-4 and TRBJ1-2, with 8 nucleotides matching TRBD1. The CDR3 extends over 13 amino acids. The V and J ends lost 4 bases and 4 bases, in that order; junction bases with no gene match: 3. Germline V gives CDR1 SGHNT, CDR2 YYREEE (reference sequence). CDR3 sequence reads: CASSPGQAYGYTF. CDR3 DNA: TGTGCCAGCAGCCCGGGACAGGCCTATGGCTACACCTTC.

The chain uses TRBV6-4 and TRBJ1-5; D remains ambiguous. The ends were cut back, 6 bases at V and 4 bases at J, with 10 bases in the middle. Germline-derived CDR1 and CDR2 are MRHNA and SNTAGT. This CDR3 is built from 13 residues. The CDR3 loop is CASRRTANQPQHF. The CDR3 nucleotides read TGTGCCAGCAGGCGGACGGCGAATCAGCCCCAGCATTTT.

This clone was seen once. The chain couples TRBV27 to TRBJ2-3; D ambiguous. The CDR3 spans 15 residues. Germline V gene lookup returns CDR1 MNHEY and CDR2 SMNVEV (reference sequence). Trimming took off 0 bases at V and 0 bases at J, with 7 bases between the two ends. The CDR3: CASSLSRISTDTQYF. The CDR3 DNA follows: TGTGCCAGCAGTTTATCACGGATTAGCACAGATACGCAGTATTTT.

CDR3 amino acids: CASSPPGNYGYTF. The CDR3 DNA is TGTGCCAGCAGCCCACCGGGGAACTATGGCTACACCTTC. This chain uses TRBV6-1 with TRBJ1-2; D gene unclear. V was shortened by 6 bases and J by 2 bases, with 10 bases between the two germline ends. CDR3 size: 13 residues. From germline, CDR1 is MNHNS and CDR2 SASEGT.

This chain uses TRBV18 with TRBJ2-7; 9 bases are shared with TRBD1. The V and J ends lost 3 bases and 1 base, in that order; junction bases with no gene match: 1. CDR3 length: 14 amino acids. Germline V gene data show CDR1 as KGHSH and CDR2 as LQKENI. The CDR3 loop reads CASSPDRGSYEQYF. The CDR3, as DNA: TGTGCCAGCTCACCGGACAGGGGTTCCTACGAGCAGTACTTC. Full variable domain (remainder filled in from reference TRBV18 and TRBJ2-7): NAGVMQNPRHLVRRRGQEARLRCSPMKGHSHVYWYRQLPEEGLKFMVYLQKENIIDESGMPKERFSAEFPKEGPSILRIQQVVRGDSAAYFCASSPDRGSYEQYFGPGTRLTVT.

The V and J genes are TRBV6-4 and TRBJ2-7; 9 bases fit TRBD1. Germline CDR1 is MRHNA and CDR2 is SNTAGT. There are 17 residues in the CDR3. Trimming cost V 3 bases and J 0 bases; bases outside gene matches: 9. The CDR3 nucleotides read TGTGCCAGCAGTGAAGGTGGACAGGGGAGAAGCTCCTACGAGCAGTACGTC. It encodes CASSEGGQGRSSYEQYV.

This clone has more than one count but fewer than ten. The CDR3 region is CASSFKREYAKNIQYF. The CDR3 nucleotides read TGTGCCAGCAGCTTCAAGCGGGAGTACGCCAAAAACATTCAGTACTTC. The V gene is TRBV7-2, the J gene TRBJ2-4, with 8 bases fitting TRBD2. The CDR3 covers 16 residues. Germline V gene sequence: CDR1 SGHTA, CDR2 FQGNSA. J was trimmed by 1 base and V by 3 bases; bases with no gene match: 5.

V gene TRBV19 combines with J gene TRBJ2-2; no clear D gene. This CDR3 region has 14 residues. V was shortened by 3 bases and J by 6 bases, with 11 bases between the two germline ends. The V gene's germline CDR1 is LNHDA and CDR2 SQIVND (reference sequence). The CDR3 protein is CASSIWGKAGELFF. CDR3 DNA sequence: TGTGCCAGTAGTATTTGGGGTAAAGCCGGGGAGCTGTTTTTT. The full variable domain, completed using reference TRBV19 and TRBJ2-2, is DGGITQSPKYLFRKEGQNVTLSCEQNLNHDAMYWYRQDPGQGLRLIYYSQIVNDFQKGDIAEGYSVSREKKESFPLTVTSAQKNPTAFYLCASSIWGKAGELFFGEGSRLTVL.

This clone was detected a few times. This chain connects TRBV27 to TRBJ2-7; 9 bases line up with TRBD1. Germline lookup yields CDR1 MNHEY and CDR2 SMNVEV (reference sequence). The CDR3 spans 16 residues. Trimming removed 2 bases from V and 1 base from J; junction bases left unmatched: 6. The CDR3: CASSLEGTGLSYEQYF. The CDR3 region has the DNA TGTGCCAGCAGTTTAGAAGGGACAGGGCTTTCCTACGAGCAGTACTTC.

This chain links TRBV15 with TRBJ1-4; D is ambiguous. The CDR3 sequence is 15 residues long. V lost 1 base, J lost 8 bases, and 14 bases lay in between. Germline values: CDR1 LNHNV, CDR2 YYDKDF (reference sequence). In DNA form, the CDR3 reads TGTGCCACCAGCAGAGTAGAGTCTATGCGGGAAAAACTGTTTTTT. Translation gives CATSRVESMREKLFF.

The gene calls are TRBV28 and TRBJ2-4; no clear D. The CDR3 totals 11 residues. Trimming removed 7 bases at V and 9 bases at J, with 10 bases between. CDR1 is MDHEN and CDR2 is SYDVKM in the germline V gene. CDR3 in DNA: TGTGCCAGCAACGGCGTGGGCATTCAGTACTTC. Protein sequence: CASNGVGIQYF.

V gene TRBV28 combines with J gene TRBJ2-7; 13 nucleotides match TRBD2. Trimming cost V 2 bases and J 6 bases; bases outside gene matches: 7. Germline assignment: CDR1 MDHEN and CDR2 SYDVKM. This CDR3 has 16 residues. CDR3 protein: CASSLDRTSGRGEQYF. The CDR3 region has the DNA TGTGCCAGCAGTTTAGATCGGACTAGCGGGAGAGGCGAGCAGTACTTC.

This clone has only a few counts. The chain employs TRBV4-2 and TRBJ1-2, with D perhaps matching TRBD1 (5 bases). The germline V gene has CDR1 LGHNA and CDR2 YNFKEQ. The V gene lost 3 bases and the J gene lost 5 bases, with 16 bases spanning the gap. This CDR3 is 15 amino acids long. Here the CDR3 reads CASSQVKTDVYGYTF. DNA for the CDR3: TGTGCCAGCAGCCAGGTTAAGACAGACGTTTATGGCTACACCTTC.

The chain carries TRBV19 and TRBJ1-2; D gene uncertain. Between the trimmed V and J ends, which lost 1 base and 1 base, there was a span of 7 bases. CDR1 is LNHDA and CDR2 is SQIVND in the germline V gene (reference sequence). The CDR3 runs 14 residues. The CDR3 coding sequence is TGTGCCAGTAGTATAGTTAGGGTTAACTATGGCTACACCTTC. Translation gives CASSIVRVNYGYTF.

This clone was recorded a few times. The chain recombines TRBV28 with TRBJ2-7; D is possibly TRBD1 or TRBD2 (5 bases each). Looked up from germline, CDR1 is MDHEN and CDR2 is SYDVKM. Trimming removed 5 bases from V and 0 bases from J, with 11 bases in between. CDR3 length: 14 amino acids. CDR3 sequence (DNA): TGTGCCAGCAGTCCCACCGGGACCTCCTACGAGCAGTACTTC. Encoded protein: CASSPTGTSYEQYF.

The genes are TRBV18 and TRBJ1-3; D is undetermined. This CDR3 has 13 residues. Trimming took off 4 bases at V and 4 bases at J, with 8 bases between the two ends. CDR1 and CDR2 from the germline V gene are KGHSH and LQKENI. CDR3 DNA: TGTGCCAGCTCACGAGACGCGGGAAACACCATATATTTT. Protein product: CASSRDAGNTIYF. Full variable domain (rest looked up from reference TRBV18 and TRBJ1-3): NAGVMQNPRHLVRRRGQEARLRCSPMKGHSHVYWYRQLPEEGLKFMVYLQKENIIDESGMPKERFSAEFPKEGPSILRIQQVVRGDSAAYFCASSRDAGNTIYFGEGSWLTVV.

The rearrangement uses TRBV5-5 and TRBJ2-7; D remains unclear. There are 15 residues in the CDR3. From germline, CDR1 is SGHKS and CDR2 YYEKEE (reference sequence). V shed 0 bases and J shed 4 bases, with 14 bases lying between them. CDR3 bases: TGTGCCAGCAGCTTGGGGCCAGTCCAATCATACGAGCAGTACTTC. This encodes CASSLGPVQSYEQYF.

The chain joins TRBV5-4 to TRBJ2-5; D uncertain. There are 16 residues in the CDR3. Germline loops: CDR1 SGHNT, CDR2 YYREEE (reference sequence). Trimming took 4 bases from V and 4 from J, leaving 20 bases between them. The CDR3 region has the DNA TGTGCCAGCAGCCCCGAGAGGCTGGGTGGGCGAGAGACCCAGTACTTC. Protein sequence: CASSPERLGGRETQYF.

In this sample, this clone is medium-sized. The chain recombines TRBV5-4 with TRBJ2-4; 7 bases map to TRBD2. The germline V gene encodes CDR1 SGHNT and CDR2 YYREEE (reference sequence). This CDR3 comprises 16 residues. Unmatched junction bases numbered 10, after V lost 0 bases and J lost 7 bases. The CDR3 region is CASSLESGTSENIQYF. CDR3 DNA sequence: TGTGCCAGCAGCTTGGAGAGCGGGACTTCCGAGAACATTCAGTACTTC.

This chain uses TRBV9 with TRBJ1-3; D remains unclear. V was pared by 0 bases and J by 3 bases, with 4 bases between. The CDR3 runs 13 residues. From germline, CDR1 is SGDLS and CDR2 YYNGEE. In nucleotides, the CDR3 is TGTGCCAGCAGCGTAGAATATGGAAACACCATATATTTT. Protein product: CASSVEYGNTIYF.

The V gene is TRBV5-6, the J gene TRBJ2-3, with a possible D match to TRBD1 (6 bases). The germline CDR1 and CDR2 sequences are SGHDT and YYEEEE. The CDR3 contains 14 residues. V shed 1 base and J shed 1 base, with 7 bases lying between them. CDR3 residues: CASSLPGGTDTQYF. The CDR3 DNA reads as TGTGCCAGCAGCTTGCCAGGGGGCACAGATACGCAGTATTTT.